The sequence of this T cell receptor (beta chain) was determined in a study of tumor-infiltrating lymphocytes in primary liver carcinoma. A constant-region primer primed TCR beta cDNA synthesis from about 490 ng of total RNA. Modified slightly, ARM-PCR produced TCR beta libraries over three nested multiplex PCR rounds. Primers for the first two PCR rounds were TRBV1-TRBV30 forward primers and a C-beta reverse primer (about 11 cycles per round). From the multiplex PCR reads, TCRdb called clonotypes with MiXCR, one entry per CDR3 protein. The sample has some 320,000 distinct CDR3 sequences; about 62% are singletons. This clonotype was detected only once. Its specificity is unknown. A much larger clone is a single base away; this may be a read error. CDR1 MNHNY and CDR2 SVGAGI come from the germline V gene (reference sequence). The germline V and J ends were trimmed by 2 bases and 1 base, with 9 bases remaining between them. This CDR3 has 15 residues.

Study-wide results and caveats: Tumor region pairs overlapped more than did tumor-adjacent and tumor-blood pairs.

The source of the blood RNA was unsorted whole blood, and germline DNA was extracted as well. The study enrolled treatment-naive patients with chronic HBV infection. The clonotype comes from a middle-aged man with primary liver carcinoma and hepatitis B virus infection. The specimen sequenced was peripheral blood. This chain uses TRBV6-6 with TRBJ1-3; D gene unclear. CDR3 sequence: CASSYPVESGNTIYF. Written as DNA, the CDR3 is TGTGCCAGCAGTTACCCAGTGGAATCTGGAAACACCATATATTTT.